What follows are 25 T cell receptor beta chains derived from one specimen sequenced in a study of T cell responses to AZD1222 COVID-19 vaccine. Profiling relied on immunoSEQ multiplex PCR, and the TCRdb table lists in-frame clones only, not all of them. Of 150,000 or so clones listed, 70% to 90% are singletons. The sample was peripheral blood, taken on day 0 of AZD1222 vaccination. The receptors here all came from an adult in good health.

This sequence joins TRBV10-1 and TRBJ2-1, with D possibly being TRBD2 (5 bases). The V end lost 4 bases, the J end lost 4 bases, and 8 bases lay between the germline ends. This CDR3 comprises 13 residues. Per the germline V gene, CDR1 is WNHNN and CDR2 is SYGVQD (reference sequence). As DNA, the CDR3 is TGCGCCAGCAGTGCCGGGAAATACAATGAGCAGTTCTTC. It specifies CASSAGKYNEQFF.

The gene calls are TRBV6-5 and TRBJ2-3; 8 bases agree with TRBD2. The CDR3 has 14 amino acids. CDR1 is MNHEY and CDR2 is SVGAGI in the germline V gene. V shed 5 bases and J 2 bases; nucleotides not matched to a gene: 3. CDR3 nucleotides: TGTGCCAGCAGTCTAGCGGGTTACACAGATACGCAGTATTTT. Encoded protein: CASSLAGYTDTQYF.

This clone was seen a few times. V and J are TRBV19 and TRBJ1-5; 8 positions agree with TRBD1. The CDR3 length is 16 residues. The V gene end was trimmed by 8 bases and the J gene end by 0 bases; junction bases not matched to a gene: 9. Per the germline V gene, CDR1 is LNHDA and CDR2 is SQIVND (reference sequence). In DNA, the CDR3 is TGTGCCAGTGGGGGATGGACAGGGATTAGCAATCAGCCCCAGCATTTT. Amino acid sequence: CASGGWTGISNQPQHF.

This chain uses TRBV5-5 with TRBJ1-5; 9 bases match TRBD1. In germline, CDR1 is SGHKS, CDR2 YYEKEE (reference sequence). J gave up 2 bases and V 1 base, and 7 bases lay outside the gene matches. This CDR3 is 17 amino acids long. In DNA, the CDR3 is TGTGCCAGCAGCTTGCTGGGACAGGGATTACGCAATCAGCCCCAGCATTTT. This translates into CASSLLGQGLRNQPQHF.

The chain has TRBV2 and TRBJ2-7; 7 bases are shared with TRBD1. The CDR3 covers 14 residues. V shed 6 bases and J 0 bases; nucleotides not matched to a gene: 5. CDR1 is SNHLY, CDR2 FYNNEI, per germline. CDR3 in amino acids: CASRPGTASYEQYF. CDR3 bases: TGTGCCAGCAGGCCCGGGACAGCCTCCTACGAGCAGTACTTC.

The chain is built from TRBV18 and TRBJ1-1; 7 nucleotides match TRBD1. This CDR3 spans 14 amino acids. CDR1 is KGHSH, CDR2 LQKENI, per germline. J lost 5 bases, V lost 6 bases, and 9 bases had no gene match. This chain's CDR3 is CASSLRQGETEAFF. Here the CDR3 DNA reads TGTGCCAGCTCCCTCAGACAGGGAGAGACTGAAGCTTTCTTT.

The genes are TRBV15 and TRBJ2-5; D is perhaps TRBD1 (5 bases). V was shortened by 0 bases and J by 4 bases, with 6 bases between the two germline ends. CDR3 length: 13 residues. Germline V CDR1 and CDR2: LNHNV, YYDKDF (reference sequence). The CDR3 DNA reads TGTGCCACCAGCAGAGATAGGGGAGAGACCCAGTACTTC. Translated, it gives CATSRDRGETQYF. Full variable domain (missing parts from reference TRBV15 and TRBJ2-5): DAMVIQNPRYQVTQFGKPVTLSCSQTLNHNVMYWYQQKSSQAPKLLFHYYDKDFNNEADTPDNFQSRRPNTSFCFLDIRSPGLGDTAMYLCATSRDRGETQYFGPGTRLLVL.

The chain carries TRBV5-8 and TRBJ2-5; D not resolved. The length of the CDR3 is 13 residues. Germline V lookup: CDR1 SGHTS, CDR2 YDEGEE. V lost 5 bases to trimming and J lost 4 bases, with 12 bases between them. In DNA form, the CDR3 reads TGTGCCAGCAGAGGTACATCTCGAGAGACCCAGTACTTC. Amino acid sequence: CASRGTSRETQYF.

V gene TRBV7-8 combines with J gene TRBJ1-1; the match to TRBD1 covers 7 bases. J gave up 1 base and V 5 bases, and 7 bases lay outside the gene matches. The germline V gene has CDR1 SGHVS and CDR2 FQNEAQ. The CDR3 consists of 15 residues. The CDR3 here is CASSPPGQPNTEAFF. CDR3 DNA: TGTGCCAGCAGCCCTCCGGGACAGCCGAACACTGAAGCTTTCTTT.

The V call is TRBV6-6, the J call TRBJ1-5, with unresolved D. Trimming shortened V by 8 bases and J by 1 base, and 12 bases separated the two germline ends. The CDR3 is 14 residues long. The germline gives CDR1 MNHNY, CDR2 SVGAGI (reference sequence). The CDR3 loop reads CASGPASSNQPQHF. In DNA, the CDR3 is TGTGCCAGCGGACCAGCGTCGAGCAATCAGCCCCAGCATTTT.

The genes are TRBV5-6 and TRBJ2-3; 8 bases are shared with TRBD1. Germline V gene lookup returns CDR1 SGHDT and CDR2 YYEEEE. The CDR3 has 15 amino acids. Trimming took 0 bases from V and 5 from J; bases not matched to a gene: 5. The CDR3 region has the DNA TGTGCCAGCAGCTTGGGTCAGGGGGCGAGAGATACGCAGTATTTT. It yields the protein CASSLGQGARDTQYF.

The gene calls are TRBV6-6 and TRBJ1-2; a possible D gene is TRBD1 (5 bases). Per the germline V gene, CDR1 is MNHNY and CDR2 is SVGAGI (reference sequence). With 8 bases removed from V and 2 bases from J, the gap between germline ends came to 15 bases. This CDR3 has 14 residues. CDR3 protein: CASRKGTANYGYTF. For the CDR3, the DNA is TGTGCCAGCCGTAAGGGGACGGCCAACTATGGCTACACCTTC.

The chain employs TRBV7-9 and TRBJ2-3; 9 bases line up with TRBD1. Germline trimming cut 4 bases from V and 11 bases from J; bases unmatched to any gene: 16. Germline V lookup: CDR1 SEHNR, CDR2 FQNEAQ (reference sequence). CDR3 length equals 16 residues. The CDR3 DNA reads as TGTGCCAGCAGCTCCCGATGGGGACAGGGCAGCAATATGCAGTATTTT. It specifies CASSSRWGQGSNMQYF.

The V gene is TRBV5-1, the J gene TRBJ2-2, with 7 bases matching TRBD2. The CDR3 totals 18 residues. Unmatched junction bases numbered 17, after V lost 4 bases and J lost 5 bases. Germline assignment: CDR1 SGHRS and CDR2 YFSETQ. CDR3 nucleotides: TGCGCCAGCAGCGGGTTGGGGTCGCGGGAGCGTAAGACCGGGGAGCTGTTTTTT. Translation gives CASSGLGSRERKTGELFF. Full variable domain (rest looked up from reference TRBV5-1 and TRBJ2-2): KAGVTQTPRYLIKTRGQQVTLSCSPISGHRSVSWYQQTPGQGLQFLFEYFSETQRNKGNFPGRFSGRQFSNSRSEMNVSTLELGDSALYLCASSGLGSRERKTGELFFGEGSRLTVL.

The V gene is TRBV19, the J gene TRBJ2-1; TRBD2 matches 7 bases. The CDR3 covers 15 residues. V was clipped by 4 bases and J by 4 bases; unmatched bases: 7. Germline loops: CDR1 LNHDA, CDR2 SQIVND (reference sequence). The CDR3 sequence: CASSRTGRRYNEQFF. CDR3 sequence (DNA): TGTGCCAGTAGTAGGACCGGGAGGAGATACAATGAGCAGTTCTTC.

The V gene is TRBV24-1, the J gene TRBJ2-3, with a possible D match to TRBD1 (6 bases). This CDR3 has 14 amino acids. Germline values: CDR1 KGHDR, CDR2 SFDVKD. Trimming shortened V by 1 base and J by 6 bases, and 10 bases separated the two germline ends. DNA for the CDR3: TGTGCCACCAGTGATTTCAGGGGATTGGATACGCAGTATTTT. The encoded protein is CATSDFRGLDTQYF.

The rearrangement joins TRBV12-3 or TRBV12-4 to TRBJ1-5, with D unresolved. The length of the CDR3 is 13 residues. V lost 3 bases and J lost 5, with 8 bases in between. This chain's CDR3 is CASSFRLDQPQHF. The DNA of the CDR3 is TGTGCCAGCAGTTTTCGGTTGGATCAGCCCCAGCATTTT.

The chain has TRBV7-3 and TRBJ2-7, with 13 bases identical to TRBD2. Trimming cost V 5 bases and J 3 bases; bases outside gene matches: 1. From germline, CDR1 is SGHTA and CDR2 FQGTGA. The CDR3 is 14 amino acids. The CDR3 sequence: CASSRTSGSYEQYF. The CDR3 coding sequence is TGTGCCAGCAGCCGGACTAGCGGGAGCTACGAGCAGTACTTC.

This clone was counted a single time. Other DNA sequences in the same sample also yield this CDR3. The chain uses TRBV18 and TRBJ2-7, with 8 positions matching TRBD1. Looked up from germline, CDR1 is KGHSH and CDR2 is LQKENI. The ends lost 3 bases at V and 6 bases at J; junction bases unmatched: 4. This CDR3 is 13 amino acids long. CDR3 region: CASSPTTGVEQYF. CDR3 sequence (DNA): TGTGCCAGCTCACCGACGACAGGGGTCGAGCAGTACTTC.

V gene TRBV9 combines with J gene TRBJ1-3; possibly TRBD1 for D (6 bases). Trimming left V 0 bases short and J 4 bases short, with 11 bases between. This CDR3 is built from 15 residues. The V gene's germline CDR1 is SGDLS and CDR2 YYNGEE. CDR3 sequence reads: CASSVDHGQGNTIYF. The CDR3 DNA follows: TGTGCCAGCAGCGTAGATCACGGACAGGGAAACACCATATATTTT.

V is TRBV6-2 or TRBV6-3 and J is TRBJ2-7; D perhaps matches TRBD1 (6 bases). Trimming removed 5 bases at V and 4 bases at J, with 9 bases between. Per the germline V gene, CDR1 is MNHEY and CDR2 is SVGEGT. This CDR3 is 12 amino acids long. Here the CDR3 reads CASSLQGYEQYF. CDR3 sequence (DNA): TGTGCCAGCAGTCTACAGGGATACGAGCAGTACTTC.

The chain is built from TRBV4-3 and TRBJ1-6, with 8 bases fitting TRBD1. CDR3 length equals 15 residues. J gave up 10 bases and V 0 bases, and 5 bases lay outside the gene matches. Germline lookup yields CDR1 LGHNA and CDR2 YSLEER. The CDR3 DNA follows: TGCGCCAGCAGCCAAGAAGCCGCAGGGGGCTCACCCCTCCACTTT. It translates to CASSQEAAGGSPLHF.

The chain links TRBV18 to TRBJ1-1; no clear D gene. CDR3 length: 13 amino acids. The germline CDR1 and CDR2 sequences are KGHSH and LQKENI. V was cut by 2 bases and J by 7 bases, with 11 bases left in between. This CDR3 reads CASSPGPYGEAFF. CDR3 nucleotides: TGTGCCAGCTCACCAGGACCTTACGGTGAAGCTTTCTTT.

The CDR3 region is CARSTGGLAPYTDTQYF. In nucleotides, the CDR3 is TGTGCCAGAAGCACCGGGGGCCTAGCCCCCTACACAGATACGCAGTATTTT. J is TRBJ2-3 and V is TRBV5-3, with D perhaps assigned TRBD1 or TRBD2 (6 bases each). TRBV5-3 is assigned to the ORF class and has an uncertain function. This CDR3 is built from 17 residues. V lost 4 bases and J 2 bases, leaving 20 bases between the germline ends.

The chain couples TRBV19 to TRBJ1-5; 7 nucleotides agree with TRBD1. The germline CDR1 and CDR2 sequences are LNHDA and SQIVND (reference sequence). The CDR3 is made up of 18 amino acids. J lost 6 bases, V lost 4 bases, and 18 bases had no gene match. The CDR3 protein is CASSTGTVNTLRAQPQHF. The CDR3 nucleotides are TGTGCCAGTAGTACGGGGACAGTGAATACCTTAAGGGCTCAGCCCCAGCATTTT.